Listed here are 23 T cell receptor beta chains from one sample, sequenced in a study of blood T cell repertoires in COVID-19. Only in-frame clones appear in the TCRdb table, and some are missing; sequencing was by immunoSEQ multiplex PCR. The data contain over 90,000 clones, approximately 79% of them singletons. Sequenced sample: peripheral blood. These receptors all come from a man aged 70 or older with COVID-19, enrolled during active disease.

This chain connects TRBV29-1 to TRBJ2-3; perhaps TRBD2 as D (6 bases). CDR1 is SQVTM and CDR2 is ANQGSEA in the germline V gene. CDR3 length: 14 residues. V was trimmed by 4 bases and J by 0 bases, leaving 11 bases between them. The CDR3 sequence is CSVGSGDSTDTQYF. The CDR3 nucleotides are TGCAGCGTTGGTAGCGGAGACAGCACAGATACGCAGTATTTT.

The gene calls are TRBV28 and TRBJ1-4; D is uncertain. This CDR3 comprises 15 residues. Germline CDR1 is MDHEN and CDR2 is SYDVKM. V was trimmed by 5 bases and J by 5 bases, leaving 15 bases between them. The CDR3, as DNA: TGTGCCAGCAGTGGACTAGGGATCAAGAATGAAAAACTGTTTTTT. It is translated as CASSGLGIKNEKLFF. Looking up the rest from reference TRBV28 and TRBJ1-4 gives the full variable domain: DVKVTQSSRYLVKRTGEKVFLECVQDMDHENMFWYRQDPGLGLRLIYFSYDVKMKEKGDIPEGYSVSREKKERFSLILESASTNQTSMYLCASSGLGIKNEKLFFGSGTQLSVL.

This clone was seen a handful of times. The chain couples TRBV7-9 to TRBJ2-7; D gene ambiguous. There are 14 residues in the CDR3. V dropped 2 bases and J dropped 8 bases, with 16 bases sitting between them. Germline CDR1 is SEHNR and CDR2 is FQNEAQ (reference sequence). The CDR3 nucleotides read TGTGCCAGCAGCTTACCGGGTACGGCAATCAAGCAGTACTTC. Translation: CASSLPGTAIKQYF.

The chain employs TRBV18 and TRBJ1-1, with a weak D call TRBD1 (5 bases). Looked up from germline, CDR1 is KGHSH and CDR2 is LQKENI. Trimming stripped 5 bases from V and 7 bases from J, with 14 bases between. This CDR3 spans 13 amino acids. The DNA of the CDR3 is TGTGCCAGCTCAACAGGTAGCCGAGTTGAAGCTTTCTTT. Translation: CASSTGSRVEAFF.

The CDR3 here is CASSLRGNYEQYF. The CDR3 nucleotides are TGTGCCAGCAGCTTGCGAGGGAACTACGAGCAGTACTTC. V and J are TRBV5-8 and TRBJ2-7; TRBD2 might be the D (5 bases). V was cut by 1 base and J by 3 bases, with 8 bases left in between. There are 13 residues in the CDR3. The germline gives CDR1 SGHTS, CDR2 YDEGEE. Complete variable domain (other parts from reference TRBV5-8 and TRBJ2-7): EAGVTQSPTHLIKTRGQQATLRCSPISGHTSVYWYQQALGLGLQFLLWYDEGEERNRGNFPPRFSGRQFPNYSSELNVNALELEDSALYLCASSLRGNYEQYFGPGTRLTVT.

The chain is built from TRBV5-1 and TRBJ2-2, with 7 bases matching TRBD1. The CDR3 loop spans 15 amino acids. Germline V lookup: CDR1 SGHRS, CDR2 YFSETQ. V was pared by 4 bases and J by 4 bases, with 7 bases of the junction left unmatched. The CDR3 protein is CASSLGTAGTGELFF. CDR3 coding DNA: TGCGCCAGCAGCCTCGGGACAGCAGGCACCGGGGAGCTGTTTTTT. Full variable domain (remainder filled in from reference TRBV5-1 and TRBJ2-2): KAGVTQTPRYLIKTRGQQVTLSCSPISGHRSVSWYQQTPGQGLQFLFEYFSETQRNKGNFPGRFSGRQFSNSRSEMNVSTLELGDSALYLCASSLGTAGTGELFFGEGSRLTVL.

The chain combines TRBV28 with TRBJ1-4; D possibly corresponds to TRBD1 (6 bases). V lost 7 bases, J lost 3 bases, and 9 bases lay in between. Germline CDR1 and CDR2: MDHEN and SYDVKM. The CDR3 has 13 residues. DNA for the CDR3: TGTGCCAGCAAGGACAGACCTAATGAAAAACTGTTTTTT. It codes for CASKDRPNEKLFF.

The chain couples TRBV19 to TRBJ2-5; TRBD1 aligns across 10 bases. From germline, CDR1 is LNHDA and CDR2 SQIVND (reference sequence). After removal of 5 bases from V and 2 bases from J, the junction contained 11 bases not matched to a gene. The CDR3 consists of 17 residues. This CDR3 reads CASSPKTGGLEQETQYF. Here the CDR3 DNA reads TGTGCCAGTAGTCCAAAGACAGGGGGCTTAGAACAAGAGACCCAGTACTTC.

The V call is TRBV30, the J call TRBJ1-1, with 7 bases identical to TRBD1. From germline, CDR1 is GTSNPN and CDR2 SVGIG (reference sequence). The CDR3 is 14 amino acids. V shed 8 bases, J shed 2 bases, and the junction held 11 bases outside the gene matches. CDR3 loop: CAGRPGTANTEAFF. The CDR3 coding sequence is TGTGCCGGACGTCCCGGGACAGCAAACACTGAAGCTTTCTTT.

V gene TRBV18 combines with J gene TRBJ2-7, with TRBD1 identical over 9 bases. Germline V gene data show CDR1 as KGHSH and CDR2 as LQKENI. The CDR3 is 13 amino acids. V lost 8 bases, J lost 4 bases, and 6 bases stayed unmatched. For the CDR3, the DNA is TGTGCCAGCACGGACAGGGGAGTATACGAGCAGTACTTC. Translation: CASTDRGVYEQYF. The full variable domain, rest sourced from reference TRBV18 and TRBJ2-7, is NAGVMQNPRHLVRRRGQEARLRCSPMKGHSHVYWYRQLPEEGLKFMVYLQKENIIDESGMPKERFSAEFPKEGPSILRIQQVVRGDSAAYFCASTDRGVYEQYFGPGTRLTVT.

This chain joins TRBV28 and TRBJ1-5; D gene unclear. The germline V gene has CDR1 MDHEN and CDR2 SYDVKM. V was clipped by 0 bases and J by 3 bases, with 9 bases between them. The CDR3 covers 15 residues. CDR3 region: CASSLWQVINQPQHF. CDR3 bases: TGTGCCAGCAGTTTATGGCAGGTAATCAATCAGCCCCAGCATTTT.

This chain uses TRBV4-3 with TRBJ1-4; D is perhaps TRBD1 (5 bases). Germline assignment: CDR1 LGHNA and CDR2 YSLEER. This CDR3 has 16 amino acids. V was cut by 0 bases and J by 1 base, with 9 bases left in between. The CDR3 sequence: CASSQDTGVTNEKLFF. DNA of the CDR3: TGCGCCAGCAGCCAAGATACGGGGGTAACTAATGAAAAACTGTTTTTT.

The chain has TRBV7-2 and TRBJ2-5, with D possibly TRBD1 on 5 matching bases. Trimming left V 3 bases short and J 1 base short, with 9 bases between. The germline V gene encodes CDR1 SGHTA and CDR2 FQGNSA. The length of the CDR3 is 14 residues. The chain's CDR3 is CASSFWGSQETQYF. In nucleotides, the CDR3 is TGTGCCAGCAGCTTTTGGGGCAGCCAAGAGACCCAGTACTTC.

CDR3 amino acids: CASTPDPAAEAFF. In DNA form, the CDR3 reads TGTGCCAGTACTCCCGACCCGGCGGCTGAAGCTTTCTTT. The rearrangement links TRBV19 to TRBJ1-1; D is unresolved. The CDR3 has 13 amino acids. Trimming removed 7 bases from V and 6 bases from J, with 15 bases in between. Germline CDR1 LNHDA, CDR2 SQIVND (reference sequence).

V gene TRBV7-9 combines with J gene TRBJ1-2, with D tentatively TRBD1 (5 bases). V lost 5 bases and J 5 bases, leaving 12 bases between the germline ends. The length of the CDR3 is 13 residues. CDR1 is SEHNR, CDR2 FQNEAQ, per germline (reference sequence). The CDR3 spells CASSPAGGYGYTF. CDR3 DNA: TGTGCCAGCAGCCCCGCCGGGGGGTATGGCTACACCTTC.

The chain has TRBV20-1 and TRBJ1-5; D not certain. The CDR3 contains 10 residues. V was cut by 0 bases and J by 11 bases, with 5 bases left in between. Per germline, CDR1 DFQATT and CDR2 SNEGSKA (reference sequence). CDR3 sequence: CSARDFSQHF. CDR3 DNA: TGCAGTGCTAGAGATTTCTCCCAGCATTTT.

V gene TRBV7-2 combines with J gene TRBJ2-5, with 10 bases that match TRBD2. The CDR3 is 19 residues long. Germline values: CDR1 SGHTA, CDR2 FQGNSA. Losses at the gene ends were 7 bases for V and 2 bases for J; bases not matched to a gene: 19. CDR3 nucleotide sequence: TGTGCCAGCACCCCCCTCTGGGCTAGCGGGAGAGGGTGGCAAGAGACCCAGTACTTC. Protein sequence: CASTPLWASGRGWQETQYF.

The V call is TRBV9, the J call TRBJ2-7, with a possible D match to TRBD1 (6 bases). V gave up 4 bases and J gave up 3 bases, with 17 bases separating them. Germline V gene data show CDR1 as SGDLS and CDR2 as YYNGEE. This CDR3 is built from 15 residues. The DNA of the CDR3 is TGTGCCAGCAGCACGAACCAAGGGGGTGGCTACGAGCAGTACTTC. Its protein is CASSTNQGGGYEQYF.

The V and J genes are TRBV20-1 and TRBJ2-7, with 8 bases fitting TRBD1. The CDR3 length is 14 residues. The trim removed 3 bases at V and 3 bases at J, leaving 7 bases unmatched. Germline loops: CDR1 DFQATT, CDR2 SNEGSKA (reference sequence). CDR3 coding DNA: TGCAGTGCTAGTTTCGGGACAGGTATCTACGAGCAGTACTTC. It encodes CSASFGTGIYEQYF.

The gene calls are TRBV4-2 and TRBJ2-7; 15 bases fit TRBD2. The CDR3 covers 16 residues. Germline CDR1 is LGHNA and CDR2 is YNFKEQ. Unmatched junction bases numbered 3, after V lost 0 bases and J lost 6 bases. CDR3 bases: TGTGCCAGCAGCCAAGAAGGGACTAGCGGGGGGCTCGAGCAGTACTTC. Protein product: CASSQEGTSGGLEQYF.

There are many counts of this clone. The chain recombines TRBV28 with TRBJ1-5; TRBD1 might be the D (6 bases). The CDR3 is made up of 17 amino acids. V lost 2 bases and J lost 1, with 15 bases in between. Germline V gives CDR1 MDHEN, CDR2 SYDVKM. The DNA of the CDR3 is TGTGCCAGCAGTTTAAGGGGGGGGCGGCACAGCAATCAGCCCCAGCATTTT. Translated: CASSLRGGRHSNQPQHF.

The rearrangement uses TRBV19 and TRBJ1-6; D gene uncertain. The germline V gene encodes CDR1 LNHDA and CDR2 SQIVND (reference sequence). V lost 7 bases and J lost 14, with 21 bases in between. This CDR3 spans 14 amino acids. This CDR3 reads CASTPAARVLALHF. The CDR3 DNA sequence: TGTGCCAGTACCCCGGCCGCACGGGTGTTGGCCCTCCACTTT.

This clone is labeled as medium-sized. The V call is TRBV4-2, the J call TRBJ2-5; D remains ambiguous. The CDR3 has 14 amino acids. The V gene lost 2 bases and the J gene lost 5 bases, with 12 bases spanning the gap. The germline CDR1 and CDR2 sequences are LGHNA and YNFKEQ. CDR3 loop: CASSQSGFGETQYF. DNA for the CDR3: TGTGCCAGCAGCCAATCGGGTTTTGGTGAGACCCAGTACTTC.